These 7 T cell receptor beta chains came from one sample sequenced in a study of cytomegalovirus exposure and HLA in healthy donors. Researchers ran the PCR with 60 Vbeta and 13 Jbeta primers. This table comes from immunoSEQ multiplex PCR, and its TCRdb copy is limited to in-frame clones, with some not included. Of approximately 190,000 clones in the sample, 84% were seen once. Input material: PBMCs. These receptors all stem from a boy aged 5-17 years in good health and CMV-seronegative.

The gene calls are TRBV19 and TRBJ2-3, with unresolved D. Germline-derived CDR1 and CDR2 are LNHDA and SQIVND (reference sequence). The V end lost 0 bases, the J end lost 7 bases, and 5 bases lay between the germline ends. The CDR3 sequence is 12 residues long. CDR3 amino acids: CASSIERNTQYF. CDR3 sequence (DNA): TGTGCCAGTAGTATAGAGCGGAATACGCAGTATTTT.

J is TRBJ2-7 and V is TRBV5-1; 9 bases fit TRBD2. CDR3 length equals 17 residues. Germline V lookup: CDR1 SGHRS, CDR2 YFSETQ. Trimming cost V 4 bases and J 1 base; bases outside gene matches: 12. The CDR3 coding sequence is TGCGCCAGCAGCCCGCAGCCCGGGACTAGCTTTTCCTACGAGCAGTACTTC. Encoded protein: CASSPQPGTSFSYEQYF.

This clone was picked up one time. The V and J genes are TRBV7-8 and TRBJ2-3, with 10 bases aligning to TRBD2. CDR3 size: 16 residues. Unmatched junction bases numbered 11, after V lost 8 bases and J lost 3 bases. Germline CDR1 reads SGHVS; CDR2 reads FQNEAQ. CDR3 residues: CASDRWVAGGTDTQYF. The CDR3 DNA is TGTGCCAGCGATCGTTGGGTAGCGGGAGGAACAGATACGCAGTATTTT. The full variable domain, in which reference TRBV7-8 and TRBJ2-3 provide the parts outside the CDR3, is GAGVSQSPRYKVAKRGQDVALRCDPISGHVSLFWYQQALGQGPEFLTYFQNEAQLDKSGLPSDRFFAERPEGSVSTLKIQRTQQEDSAVYLCASDRWVAGGTDTQYFGPGTRLTVL.

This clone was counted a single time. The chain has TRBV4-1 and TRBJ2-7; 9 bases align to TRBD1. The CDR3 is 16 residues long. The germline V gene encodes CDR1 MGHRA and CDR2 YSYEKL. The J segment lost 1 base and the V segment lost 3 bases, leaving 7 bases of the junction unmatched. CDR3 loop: CASSHGRDRVSYEQYF. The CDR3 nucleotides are TGCGCCAGCAGCCATGGTCGGGACAGGGTGTCCTACGAGCAGTACTTC.

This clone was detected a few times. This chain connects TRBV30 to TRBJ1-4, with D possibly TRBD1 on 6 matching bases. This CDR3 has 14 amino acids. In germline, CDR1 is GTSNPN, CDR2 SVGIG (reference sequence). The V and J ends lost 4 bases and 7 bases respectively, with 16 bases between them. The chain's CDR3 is CAWKLQGRREKLFF. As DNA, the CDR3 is TGTGCCTGGAAATTACAGGGAAGGCGTGAAAAACTGTTTTTT.

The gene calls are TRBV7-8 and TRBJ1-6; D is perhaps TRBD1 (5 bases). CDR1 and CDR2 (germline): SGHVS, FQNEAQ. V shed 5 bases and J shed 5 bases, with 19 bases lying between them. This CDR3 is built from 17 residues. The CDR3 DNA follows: TGTGCCAGCAGCCCTTCGGGAGGGGCGCGAAATAATTCACCCCTCCACTTT. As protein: CASSPSGGARNNSPLHF.

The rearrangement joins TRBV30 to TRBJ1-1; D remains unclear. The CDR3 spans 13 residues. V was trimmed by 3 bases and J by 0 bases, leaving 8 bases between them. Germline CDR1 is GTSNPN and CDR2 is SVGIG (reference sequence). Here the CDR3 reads CAWRRNLNTEAFF. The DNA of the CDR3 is TGTGCCTGGAGGAGAAACCTGAACACTGAAGCTTTCTTT.